The T cell receptor beta chain described here comes from a study of CD8+ T cells in alopecia areata. Treatment noted: oral pan-JAK inhibitor, 5-10 mg twice daily. Once RNA had been extracted, it was reverse transcribed into cDNA to act as the sequencing template. Assay used: immunoSEQ multiplex PCR; TCRdb lists only in-frame clones, some missing. This table holds about 200,000 clones, around two fifths found once. V lost 2 bases and J 6 bases, leaving 5 bases between the germline ends. Germline V gene sequence: CDR1 SNHLY, CDR2 FYNNEI. The CDR3 contains 11 residues. This clone was found a few times. This sequence originates from a human donor with alopecia areata. The chain carries TRBV2 and TRBJ2-7; no firm D call. This material consisted of CD4+ T cells sorted from blood, taken at week 34, from a patient treated with tofacitinib. The CDR3 reads CASSEQFEQYF. The DNA for the CDR3 is TGTGCCAGCAGTGAACAATTCGAGCAGTACTTC.